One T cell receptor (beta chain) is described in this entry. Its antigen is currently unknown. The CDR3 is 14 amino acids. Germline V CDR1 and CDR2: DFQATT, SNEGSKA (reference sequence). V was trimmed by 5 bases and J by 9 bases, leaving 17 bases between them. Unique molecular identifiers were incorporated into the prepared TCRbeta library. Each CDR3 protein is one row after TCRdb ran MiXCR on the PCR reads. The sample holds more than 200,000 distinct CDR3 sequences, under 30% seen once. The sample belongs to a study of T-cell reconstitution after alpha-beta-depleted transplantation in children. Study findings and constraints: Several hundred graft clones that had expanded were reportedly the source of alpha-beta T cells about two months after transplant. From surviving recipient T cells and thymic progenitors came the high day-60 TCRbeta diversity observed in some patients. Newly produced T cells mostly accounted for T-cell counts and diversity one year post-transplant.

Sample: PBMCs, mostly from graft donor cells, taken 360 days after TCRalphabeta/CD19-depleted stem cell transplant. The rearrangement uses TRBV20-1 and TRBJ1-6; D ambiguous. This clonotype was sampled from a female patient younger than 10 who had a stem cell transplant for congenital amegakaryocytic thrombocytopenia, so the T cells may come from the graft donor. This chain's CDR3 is CSAPPYIYGSPLHF. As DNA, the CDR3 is TGCAGTGCTCCCCCTTATATTTATGGTTCACCCCTCCACTTT.